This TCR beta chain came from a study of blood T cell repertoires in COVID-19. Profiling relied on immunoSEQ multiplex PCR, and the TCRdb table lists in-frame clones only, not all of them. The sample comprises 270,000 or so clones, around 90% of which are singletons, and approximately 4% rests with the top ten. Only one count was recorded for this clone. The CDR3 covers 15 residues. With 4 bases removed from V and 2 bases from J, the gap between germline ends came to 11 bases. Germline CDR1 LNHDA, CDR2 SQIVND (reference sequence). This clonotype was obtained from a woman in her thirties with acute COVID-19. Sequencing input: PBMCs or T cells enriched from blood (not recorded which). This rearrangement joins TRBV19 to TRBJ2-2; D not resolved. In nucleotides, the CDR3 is TGTGCCAGTAGTACTGCAGCGAGTAACACCGGGGAGCTGTTTTTT. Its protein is CASSTAASNTGELFF. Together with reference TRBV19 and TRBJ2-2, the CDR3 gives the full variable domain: DGGITQSPKYLFRKEGQNVTLSCEQNLNHDAMYWYRQDPGQGLRLIYYSQIVNDFQKGDIAEGYSVSREKKESFPLTVTSAQKNPTAFYLCASSTAASNTGELFFGEGSRLTVL.